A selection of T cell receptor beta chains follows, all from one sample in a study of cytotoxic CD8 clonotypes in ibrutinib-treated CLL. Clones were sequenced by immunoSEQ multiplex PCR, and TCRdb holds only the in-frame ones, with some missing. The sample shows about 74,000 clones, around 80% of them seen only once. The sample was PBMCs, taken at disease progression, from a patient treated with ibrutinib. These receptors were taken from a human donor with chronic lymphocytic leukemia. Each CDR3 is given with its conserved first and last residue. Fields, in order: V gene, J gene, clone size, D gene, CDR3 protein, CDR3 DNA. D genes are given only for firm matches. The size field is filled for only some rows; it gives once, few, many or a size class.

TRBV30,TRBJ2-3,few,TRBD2,CAWSRRTSLTDTQYF,TGTGCCTGGAGCCGCAGGACTAGTTTGACAGATACGCAGTATTTT
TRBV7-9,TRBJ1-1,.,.,CASSPRGTMNTEAFF,TGTGCCAGCAGCCCCCGTGGGACCATGAACACTGAAGCTTTCTTT
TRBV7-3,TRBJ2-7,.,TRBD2,CASSTQGGPAYEQYF,TGTGCCAGCAGCACTCAGGGAGGGCCCGCCTACGAGCAGTACTTC
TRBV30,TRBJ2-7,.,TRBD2,CAWRTSGGAYEQYF,TGTGCCTGGAGGACTAGCGGGGGGGCCTACGAGCAGTACTTC
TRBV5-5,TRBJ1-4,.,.,CASTLTGIGEKLFF,TGTGCCAGCACCCTAACAGGGATTGGTGAAAAACTGTTTTTT
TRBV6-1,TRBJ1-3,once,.,CASSRGSGNTIYF,TGTGCCAGCAGCAGGGGATCTGGAAACACCATATATTTT
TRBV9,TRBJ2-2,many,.,CASSVGGPGELFF,TGTGCCAGCAGCGTAGGAGGACCCGGGGAGCTGTTTTTT
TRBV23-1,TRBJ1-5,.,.,CASSQNERGPLGNQPQHF,TGCGCCAGCAGTCAAAATGAGAGGGGCCCCTTGGGCAATCAGCCCCAGCATTTT
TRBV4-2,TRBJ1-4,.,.,CASIAGGASEKLFF,TGTGCCAGCATCGCGGGGGGGGCAAGCGAAAAACTGTTTTTT
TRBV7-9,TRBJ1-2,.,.,CASAGTNYGYTF,TGTGCCAGCGCGGGCACTAACTATGGCTACACCTTC
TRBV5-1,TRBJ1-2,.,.,CASSLERRTYGYTF,TGCGCCAGCAGCTTGGAACGACGGACCTATGGCTACACCTTC
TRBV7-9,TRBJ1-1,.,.,CASCRQGTANTEAFF,TGTGCCAGCTGCCGGCAGGGGACGGCGAACACTGAAGCTTTCTTT
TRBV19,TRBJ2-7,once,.,CASSQGRHEQYF,TGTGCCAGTAGTCAGGGGCGGCACGAGCAGTACTTC
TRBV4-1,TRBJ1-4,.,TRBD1,CASSPRTGGGNEKLFF,TGCGCCAGCAGCCCGCGAACAGGGGGCGGTAATGAAAAACTGTTTTTT
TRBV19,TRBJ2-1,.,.,CASSIPRGEQFF,TGTGCCAGTAGTATACCTCGGGGGGAGCAGTTCTTC
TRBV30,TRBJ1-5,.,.,CAWSPGRNNQPQHF,TGTGCCTGGAGTCCGGGACGAAACAATCAGCCCCAGCATTTT
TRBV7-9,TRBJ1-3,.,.,CASSLVAGNTIYF,TGTGCCAGCAGCTTAGTAGCTGGAAACACCATATATTTT
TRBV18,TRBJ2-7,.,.,CASSPLGEAYEQYF,TGTGCCAGCTCACCACTAGGGGAAGCCTACGAGCAGTACTTC
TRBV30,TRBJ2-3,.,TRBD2,CAWSLGRGPDTQYF,TGTGCCTGGAGTTTGGGGAGGGGCCCAGATACGCAGTATTTT
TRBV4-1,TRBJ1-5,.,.,CASSQDRGSQPQHF,TGCGCCAGCAGCCAAGACAGGGGAAGTCAGCCCCAGCATTTT
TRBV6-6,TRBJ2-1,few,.,CASSDTDSYNEQFF,TGTGCCAGCAGCGATACTGACTCCTACAATGAGCAGTTCTTC
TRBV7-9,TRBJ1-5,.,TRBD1,CASSEDRAGGQPQHF,TGTGCCAGCAGCGAGGACAGGGCGGGGGGTCAGCCCCAGCATTTT
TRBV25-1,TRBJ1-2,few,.,CASSEGGLGGYTF,TGTGCCAGCAGTGAAGGGGGATTGGGGGGCTACACCTTC
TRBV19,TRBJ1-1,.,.,CASSIKAMNTEAFF,TGTGCCAGTAGTATAAAGGCTATGAACACTGAAGCTTTCTTT
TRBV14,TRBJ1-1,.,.,CASSPLRVGTEAFF,TGTGCCAGCAGCCCCCTAAGGGTGGGTACTGAAGCTTTCTTT
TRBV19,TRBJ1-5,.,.,CASSIARAGNQPQHF,TGTGCCAGTAGTATAGCCAGGGCTGGCAATCAGCCCCAGCATTTT
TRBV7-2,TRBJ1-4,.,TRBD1,CASSTRTGPNEKLFF,TGTGCCAGCAGCACGCGGACAGGGCCTAATGAAAAACTGTTTTTT
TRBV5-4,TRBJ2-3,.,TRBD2,CASSLLATGTDTQYF,TGTGCCAGCAGCTTACTAGCGACCGGCACAGATACGCAGTATTTT
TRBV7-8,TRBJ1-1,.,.,CASSLEVWAGAEAFF,TGTGCCAGCAGCTTAGAGGTATGGGCGGGGGCTGAAGCTTTCTTT
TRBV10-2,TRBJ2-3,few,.,CASNVDTQYF,TGCGCCAGCAATGTGGATACGCAGTATTTT
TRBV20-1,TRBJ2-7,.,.,CSASFREQYF,TGCAGTGCTAGTTTCCGCGAGCAGTACTTC
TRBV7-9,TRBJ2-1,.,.,CASSLAGRNEQFF,TGTGCCAGCAGCTTAGCGGGGAGAAATGAGCAGTTCTTC
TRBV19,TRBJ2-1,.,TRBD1,CASSKDRSVEQFF,TGTGCCAGTAGTAAGGACAGGAGCGTTGAGCAGTTCTTC
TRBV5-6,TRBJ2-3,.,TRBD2,CASSTGGPTDTQYF,TGTGCCAGCAGCACGGGGGGGCCCACAGATACGCAGTATTTT
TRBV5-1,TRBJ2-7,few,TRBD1,CASSLGGQDSYEQYF,TGCGCCAGCAGCTTGGGGGGACAGGACTCTTACGAGCAGTACTTC
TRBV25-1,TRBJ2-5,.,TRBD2,CASRVTGSGGRETQYF,TGTGCCAGCAGAGTGACGGGTAGCGGGGGCAGGGAGACCCAGTACTTC
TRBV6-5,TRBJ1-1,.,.,CASSHGTPRRAFF,TGTGCCAGCAGCCACGGGACCCCCCGGCGGGCTTTCTTT
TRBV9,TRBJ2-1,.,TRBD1,CASSVRGQKPYNEQFF,TGTGCCAGCAGCGTAAGGGGACAGAAGCCCTACAATGAGCAGTTCTTC
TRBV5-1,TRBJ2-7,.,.,CASSRGDRQYEQYF,TGCGCCAGCAGCCGGGGGGACAGACAATACGAGCAGTACTTC
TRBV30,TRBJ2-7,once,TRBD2,CAWSVITVGRRTTYEQYF,TGTGCCTGGAGTGTAATTACAGTCGGGAGGAGGACGACCTACGAGCAGTACTTC
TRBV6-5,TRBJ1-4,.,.,CASSPLAGQDEKLFF,TGTGCCAGCAGCCCCTTGGCAGGGCAGGATGAAAAACTGTTTTTT
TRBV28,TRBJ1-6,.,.,CASSSSLSSYNSPLHF,TGTGCCAGCAGCTCGAGCCTGAGCTCCTATAATTCACCCCTCCACTTT